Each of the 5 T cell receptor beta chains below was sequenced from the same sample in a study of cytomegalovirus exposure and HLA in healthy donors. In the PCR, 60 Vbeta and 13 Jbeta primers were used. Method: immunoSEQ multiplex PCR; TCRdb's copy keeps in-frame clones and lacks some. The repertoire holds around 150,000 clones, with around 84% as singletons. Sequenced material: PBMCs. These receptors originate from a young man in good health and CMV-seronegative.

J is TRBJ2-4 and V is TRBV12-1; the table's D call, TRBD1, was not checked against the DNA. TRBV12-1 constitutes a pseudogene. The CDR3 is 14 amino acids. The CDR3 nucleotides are TGTGCCAGCAGCCCCGGACAGGGAGTCACGATTCAGTACTTC. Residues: CASSPGQGVTIQYF.

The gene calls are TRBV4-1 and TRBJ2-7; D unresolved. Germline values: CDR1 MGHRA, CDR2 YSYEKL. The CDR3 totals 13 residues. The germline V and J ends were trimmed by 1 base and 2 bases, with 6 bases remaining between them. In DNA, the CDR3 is TGCGCCAGCAGCCAAGTCATCACCTACGAGCAGTACTTC. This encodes CASSQVITYEQYF.

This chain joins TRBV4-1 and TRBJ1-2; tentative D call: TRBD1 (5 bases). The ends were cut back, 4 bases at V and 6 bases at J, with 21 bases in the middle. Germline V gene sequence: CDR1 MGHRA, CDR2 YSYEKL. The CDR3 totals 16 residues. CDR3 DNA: TGCGCCAGCAGCCGCCCTCAAGGGCAGGGTGTCCATGGCTACACCTTC. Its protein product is CASSRPQGQGVHGYTF.

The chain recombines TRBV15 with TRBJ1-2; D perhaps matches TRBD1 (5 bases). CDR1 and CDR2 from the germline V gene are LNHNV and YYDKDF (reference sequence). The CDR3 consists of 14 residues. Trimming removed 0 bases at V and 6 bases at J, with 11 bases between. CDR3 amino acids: CATSREGRGDGYTF. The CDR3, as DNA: TGTGCCACCAGCAGAGAGGGGCGCGGGGATGGCTACACCTTC.

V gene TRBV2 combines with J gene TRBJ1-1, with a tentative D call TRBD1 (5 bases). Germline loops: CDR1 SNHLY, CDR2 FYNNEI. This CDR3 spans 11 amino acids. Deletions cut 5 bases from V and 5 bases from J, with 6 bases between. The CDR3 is CASSKGTEAFF. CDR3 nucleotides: TGTGCCAGCAGTAAGGGGACTGAAGCTTTCTTT. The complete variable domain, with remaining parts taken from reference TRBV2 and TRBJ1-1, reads EPEVTQTPSHQVTQMGQEVILRCVPISNHLYFYWYRQILGQKVEFLVSFYNNEISEKSEIFDDQFSVERPDGSNFTLKIRSTKLEDSAMYFCASSKGTEAFFGQGTRLTVV.